This is a list of T cell receptor beta chains from one sample in a study of graft-versus-host responses after intestinal transplantation. Their antigens remain unidentified. The repertoire was sequenced with immunoSEQ multiplex PCR; TCRdb's copy has only in-frame clones and lacks some. The sample contains 90,000 or so clones, roughly 80% of which appear only once. Sample: unstimulated CD4+ T cells sorted from spleen or lymph node cells, taken before intestinal transplant. All receptors come from a human donor who received an intestinal transplant. Each CDR3 is given without its conserved first and last residue.

v_gene: TRBV6-5; j_gene: TRBJ1-5; CDR3aa: ASSYSIRTGNQPQH
v_gene: TRBV15; j_gene: TRBJ2-7; CDR3aa: ATSSTESYEQY
v_gene: TRBV18; j_gene: TRBJ1-1; CDR3aa: ASSPSKRAEAF
v_gene: TRBV5-1; j_gene: TRBJ2-3; CDR3aa: ASSLLSGADTQY
v_gene: TRBV7-8; j_gene: TRBJ2-2; CDR3aa: ASSKQSQNTGELF
v_gene: TRBV10-3; j_gene: TRBJ2-7; CDR3aa: AISEDRSGNEQY
v_gene: TRBV7-3; j_gene: TRBJ2-5; CDR3aa: ASSLGLRETQY
v_gene: TRBV5-4; j_gene: TRBJ1-5; CDR3aa: ASSFQNQPQH
v_gene: TRBV25-1; j_gene: TRBJ2-5; CDR3aa: ASSVGTSGQETQY
v_gene: TRBV6-5; j_gene: TRBJ1-3; CDR3aa: ASSYPALRNTIY
v_gene: TRBV27; j_gene: TRBJ1-5; CDR3aa: ASTPRKGDGNQPQH